This entry features one T cell receptor beta chain sequence. The antigen is unknown. The data belong to a study of vaccination effects on CD4 cells after COVID-19. Study conclusions and caveats: Recruitment yielded few convalescent patients, and the study had no early post-infection timepoints. Infection- and vaccine-induced clones contracted markedly late after vaccination.

TCRdb's table, derived via immunoSEQ multiplex PCR, lists solely in-frame clones and lacks some. Of about 66,000 clones in the sample, approximately 79% are singletons; the top ten hold about 2.5%. Upon completion of under eleven days in culture, CD4+ T cells were isolated. Two-dose vaccination with either BNT162b2 or mRNA-1273 was given to the participants. Neither prior SARS-CoV-2 infection nor positive nucleocapsid antibodies were present in the vaccine recipients. Each culture had half its medium swapped for IL-2 medium on days 3 and 7. This sample comprised CD4+ T cells from PBMCs cultured without peptide, obtained after COVID-19 vaccination. The sequence came from a human donor who received a COVID-19 vaccine.

CDR3 sequence (DNA): TGTGCCAGTAGTATACTAGCGGGGGGCCTTAGTGGAGAGACCCAGTACTTC. Residues: CASSILAGGLSGETQYF. This sequence joins TRBV19 and TRBJ2-5, with 11 positions matching TRBD2. Germline V gene data show CDR1 as LNHDA and CDR2 as SQIVND (reference sequence). The CDR3 consists of 17 residues. Trimming removed 2 bases from V and 4 bases from J; junction bases left unmatched: 9. Based on the CDR3 plus reference TRBV19 and TRBJ2-5, the full variable domain is DGGITQSPKYLFRKEGQNVTLSCEQNLNHDAMYWYRQDPGQGLRLIYYSQIVNDFQKGDIAEGYSVSREKKESFPLTVTSAQKNPTAFYLCASSILAGGLSGETQYFGPGTRLLVL.